This T cell receptor (beta chain) was captured in a study of OX40 agonist ivuxolimab in advanced cancers. Germline V gene sequence: CDR1 MNHEY, CDR2 SVGAGI. There are 16 residues in the CDR3. V was cut by 0 bases and J by 0 bases, with 11 bases left in between. Data came from immunoSEQ multiplex PCR; TCRdb stores just in-frame clones and leaves some out. Seen here are around 77,000 clones, 75% to 90% observed once, and the top ten hold about 0.99%. This clone was counted once. V gene TRBV6-5 combines with J gene TRBJ1-1; D perhaps matches TRBD1 (5 bases). The specimen comprised CD4+ or CD8+ T cells sorted from blood, sampled in a trial of the OX40 agonist ivuxolimab. The clonotype comes from an adult with an advanced solid tumor such as melanoma, head and neck, liver or kidney cancer. Written as DNA, the CDR3 is TGTGCCAGCAGTTACTCGAAGGGGCAGCTGAACACTGAAGCTTTCTTT. Amino acid sequence: CASSYSKGQLNTEAFF.